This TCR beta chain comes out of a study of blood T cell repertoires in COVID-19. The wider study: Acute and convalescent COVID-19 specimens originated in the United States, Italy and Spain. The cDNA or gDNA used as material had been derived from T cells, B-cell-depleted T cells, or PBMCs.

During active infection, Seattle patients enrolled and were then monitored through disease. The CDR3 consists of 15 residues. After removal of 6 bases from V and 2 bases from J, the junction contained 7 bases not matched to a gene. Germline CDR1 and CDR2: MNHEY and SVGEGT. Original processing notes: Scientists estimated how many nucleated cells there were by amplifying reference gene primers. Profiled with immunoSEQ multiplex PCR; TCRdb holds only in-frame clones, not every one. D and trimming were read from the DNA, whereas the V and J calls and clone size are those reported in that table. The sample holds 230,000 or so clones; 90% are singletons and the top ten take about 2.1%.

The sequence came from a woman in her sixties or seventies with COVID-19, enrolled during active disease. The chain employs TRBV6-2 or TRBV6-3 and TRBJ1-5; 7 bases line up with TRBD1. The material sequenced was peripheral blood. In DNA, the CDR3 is TGTGCCAGCAGCCCAGGGACAGTAGGCAATCAGCCCCAGCATTTT. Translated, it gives CASSPGTVGNQPQHF.